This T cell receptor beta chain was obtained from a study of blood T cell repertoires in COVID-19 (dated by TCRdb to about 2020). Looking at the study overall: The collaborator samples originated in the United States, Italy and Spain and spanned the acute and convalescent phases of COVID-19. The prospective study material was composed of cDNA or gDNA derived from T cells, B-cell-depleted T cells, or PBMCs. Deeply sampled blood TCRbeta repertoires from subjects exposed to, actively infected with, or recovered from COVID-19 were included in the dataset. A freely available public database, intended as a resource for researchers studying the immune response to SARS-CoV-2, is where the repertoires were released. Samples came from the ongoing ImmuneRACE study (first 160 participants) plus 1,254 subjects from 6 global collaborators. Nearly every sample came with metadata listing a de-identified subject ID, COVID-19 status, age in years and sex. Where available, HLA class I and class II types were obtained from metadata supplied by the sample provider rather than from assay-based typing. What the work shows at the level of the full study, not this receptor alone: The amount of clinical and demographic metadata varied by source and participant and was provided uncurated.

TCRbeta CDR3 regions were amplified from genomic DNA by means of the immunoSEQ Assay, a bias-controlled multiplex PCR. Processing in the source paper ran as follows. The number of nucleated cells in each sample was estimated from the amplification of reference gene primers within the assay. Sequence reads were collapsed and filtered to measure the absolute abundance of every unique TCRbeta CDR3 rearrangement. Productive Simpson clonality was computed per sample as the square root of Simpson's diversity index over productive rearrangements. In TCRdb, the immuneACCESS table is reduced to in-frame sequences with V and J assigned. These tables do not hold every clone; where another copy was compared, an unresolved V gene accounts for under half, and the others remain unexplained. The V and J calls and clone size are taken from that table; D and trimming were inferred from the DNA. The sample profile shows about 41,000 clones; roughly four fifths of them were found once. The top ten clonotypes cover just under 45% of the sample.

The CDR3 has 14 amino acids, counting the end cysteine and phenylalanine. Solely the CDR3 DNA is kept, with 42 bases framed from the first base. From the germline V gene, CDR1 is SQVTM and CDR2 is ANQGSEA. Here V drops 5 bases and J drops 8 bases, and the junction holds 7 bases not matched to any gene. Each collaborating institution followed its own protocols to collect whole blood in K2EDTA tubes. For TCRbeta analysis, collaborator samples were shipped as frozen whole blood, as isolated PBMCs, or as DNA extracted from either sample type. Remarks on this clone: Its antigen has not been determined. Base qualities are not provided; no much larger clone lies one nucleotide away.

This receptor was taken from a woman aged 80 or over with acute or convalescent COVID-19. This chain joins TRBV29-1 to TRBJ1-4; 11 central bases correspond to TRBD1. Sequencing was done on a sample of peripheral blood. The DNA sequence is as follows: TGCAGCGTTTCCCCGGGACAGGGGGGAGAAAAACTGTTTTTT. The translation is CSVSPGQGGEKLFF.